These T cell receptor beta chains were read from a single sample in a study of blood T cell repertoires in COVID-19. Measured with immunoSEQ multiplex PCR; TCRdb has only the in-frame clones, and not every one. The profile shows 350,000 or so clones, roughly 86% of them singletons. The sequencing input was PBMCs or T cells enriched from blood (not recorded which). These receptors all come from a woman between 25 and 40 years old who had been exposed to COVID-19. CDR3s include the opening cysteine and the closing phenylalanine or tryptophan. A D gene is named only where the DNA matches it firmly. Only part of the rows carry a size: once, few, many, or a class if the clone is expanded.

d_gene,len,abundance,j_gene,v_gene,CDR3aa,CDR3nt
TRBD1,15,NA,TRBJ1-1,TRBV7-9,CASSPRQGTGTEAFF,TGTGCCAGCAGCCCAAGACAGGGGACGGGCACTGAAGCTTTCTTT
TRBD1,15,NA,TRBJ2-6,TRBV5-1,CASSSGTAGANVLTF,TGCGCCAGCAGCTCGGGGACAGCTGGGGCCAACGTCCTGACTTTC
TRBD1,14,NA,TRBJ2-7,TRBV13,CASSSDRGEYEQYF,TGTGCCAGCAGCTCGGACAGGGGAGAGTACGAGCAGTACTTC
NA,16,NA,TRBJ1-1,TRBV7-8,CASSLARGTLYTEAFF,TGTGCCAGCAGCTTAGCGAGGGGGACATTATACACTGAAGCTTTCTTT
NA,14,NA,TRBJ2-7,TRBV2,CASSELPSSYEQYF,TGTGCCAGCAGTGAACTTCCCTCCTCCTACGAGCAGTACTTC
TRBD2,16,few,TRBJ2-2,TRBV9,CASSVYGRADTGELFF,TGTGCCAGCAGCGTATACGGGAGGGCGGACACCGGGGAGCTGTTTTTT
NA,15,NA,TRBJ2-5,TRBV5-4,CASSLVAGFGETQYF,TGTGCCAGCAGCTTGGTTGCGGGATTTGGAGAGACCCAGTACTTC
NA,15,NA,TRBJ2-3,TRBV28,CAGGKGAIPTDTQYF,TGTGCCGGGGGGAAGGGGGCGATTCCCACAGATACGCAGTATTTT
NA,13,NA,TRBJ2-5,TRBV7-9,CASSLGASQTQYF,TGTGCCAGCAGCTTAGGAGCGTCACAGACCCAGTACTTC
TRBD2,15,NA,TRBJ2-1,TRBV5-4,CASSLSSGRLNEQFF,TGTGCCAGCAGCTTGTCTAGCGGGAGATTAAATGAGCAGTTCTTC
NA,11,NA,TRBJ2-2,TRBV7-4,CARGVTGELFF,TGTGCCAGAGGGGTCACCGGGGAGCTGTTTTTT
TRBD1,14,NA,TRBJ2-7,TRBV5-1,CASSSGQVTYEQYF,TGCGCCAGCAGCTCTGGACAGGTTACCTACGAGCAGTACTTC
TRBD1,12,NA,TRBJ1-2,TRBV19,CASTTGESGYTF,TGTGCCAGTACCACAGGGGAGTCGGGCTACACCTTC
NA,14,NA,TRBJ1-3,TRBV7-8,CASSPTSSGNTIYF,TGTGCCAGCAGCCCCACCAGCTCTGGAAACACCATATATTTT
TRBD1,16,NA,TRBJ2-3,TRBV24-1,CATSGPGQGRTDTQYF,TGTGCCACCAGTGGCCCTGGACAGGGGCGCACAGATACGCAGTATTTT
NA,14,NA,TRBJ2-7,TRBV7-2,CASTGSGNNYEQYF,TGTGCCAGCACCGGTAGCGGTAACAACTACGAGCAGTACTTC
NA,14,NA,TRBJ2-5,TRBV3-1/TRBV3-2,CASSLTTLQETQYF,TGTGCCAGCAGCCTAACTACCCTTCAAGAGACCCAGTACTTC
NA,15,NA,TRBJ2-1,TRBV7-2,CASSFSRLSYNEQFF,TGTGCCAGCAGCTTTTCCCGTCTCTCCTACAATGAGCAGTTCTTC
TRBD1,13,NA,TRBJ1-5,TRBV7-2,CASSGQGGQPQHF,TGTGCCAGCAGTGGACAGGGTGGTCAGCCCCAGCATTTT
NA,15,NA,TRBJ2-7,TRBV5-1,CASSLGGGQPYEQYF,TGCGCCAGCAGCTTGGGGGGTGGACAGCCCTACGAGCAGTACTTC
NA,15,NA,TRBJ1-6,TRBV4-1,CASSQEGTSNSPLHF,TGCGCCAGCAGCCAAGAGGGGACATCTAATTCACCCCTCCACTTT
NA,15,NA,TRBJ1-3,TRBV28,CASSSTRDNGNTIYF,TGTGCCAGCAGTTCCACTAGGGACAATGGAAACACCATATATTTT
TRBD2,13,once,TRBJ2-5,TRBV12-3/TRBV12-4,CASTLAGQETQYF,TGTGCCAGCACCCTAGCGGGCCAAGAGACCCAGTACTTC
TRBD2,16,once,TRBJ2-1,TRBV2,CASSPGLSARYNEQFF,TGTGCCAGCAGCCCGGGACTATCCGCCCGTTACAATGAGCAGTTCTTC
NA,15,once,TRBJ1-5,TRBV6-4,CASPMGRWGNQPQHF,TGTGCCAGCCCGATGGGGCGTTGGGGCAATCAGCCCCAGCATTTT
NA,13,NA,TRBJ1-1,TRBV12-3/TRBV12-4,CASSLADQVEAFF,TGTGCCAGCAGTTTAGCCGACCAGGTTGAAGCTTTCTTT
NA,11,NA,TRBJ2-5,TRBV30,CAWKPTGPPYF,TGTGCCTGGAAACCCACAGGACCCCCGTACTTC
NA,16,NA,TRBJ1-1,TRBV9,CASSVGAGYMNTEAFF,TGTGCCAGCAGCGTAGGTGCAGGGTACATGAACACTGAAGCTTTCTTT
NA,15,NA,TRBJ2-3,TRBV3-1/TRBV3-2,CASSLGTPSTDTQYF,TGTGCCAGCAGCTTAGGGACTCCAAGCACAGATACGCAGTATTTT
NA,13,NA,TRBJ1-5,TRBV28,CASKGEINQPQHF,TGTGCCAGCAAGGGGGAGATTAATCAGCCCCAGCATTTT
NA,14,NA,TRBJ1-5,TRBV12-2,CASRGTGSNQPQHF,TGTGCAAGTCGCGGGACAGGGAGCAATCAGCCCCAGCATTTT
NA,13,NA,TRBJ1-1,TRBV18,CASSPTGNTEAFF,TGTGCCAGCTCACCGACGGGGAACACTGAAGCTTTCTTT
TRBD2,14,NA,TRBJ2-1,TRBV11-2,CASSPTGRGKEQFF,TGTGCCAGCAGCCCCACGGGGCGGGGGAAGGAGCAGTTCTTC
TRBD1,18,NA,TRBJ2-1,TRBV9,CASSVVGVGTGAGNEQFF,TGTGCCAGCAGCGTAGTTGGGGTTGGGACAGGGGCCGGCAATGAGCAGTTCTTC
NA,17,NA,TRBJ2-6,TRBV15,CATSSGRALSGANVLTF,TGTGCCACCAGCAGCGGCAGGGCCCTCTCTGGGGCCAACGTCCTGACTTTC
NA,14,NA,TRBJ1-2,TRBV7-2,CASSLGAANYGYTF,TGTGCCAGCAGCTTAGGGGCAGCTAACTATGGCTACACCTTC
TRBD1,18,NA,TRBJ1-2,TRBV27,CASSLSAMGTGGDYGYTF,TGTGCCAGCAGTTTATCCGCAATGGGGACAGGGGGCGACTATGGCTACACCTTC
NA,13,NA,TRBJ2-7,TRBV28,CASSFRQTYEQYF,TGTGCCAGCAGTTTTAGACAGACCTACGAGCAGTACTTC
NA,15,NA,TRBJ2-5,TRBV28,CASSSSDRPRETQYF,NA
TRBD2,15,few,TRBJ2-7,TRBV7-9,CASSRGDGIVNEQYF,TGTGCCAGCAGCCGGGGGGACGGTATAGTAAACGAGCAGTACTTC